Shown below are 3 T cell receptor beta chains from a single sample sequenced in a study of blood T cell repertoires in COVID-19. The data were produced by immunoSEQ multiplex PCR, yet TCRdb's version contains in-frame clones alone and is incomplete. The table lists tens of thousands of clones, around 88% of them singletons. Material for sequencing was peripheral blood. The receptors stem from a woman aged 80 or over with acute or convalescent COVID-19.

The chain recombines TRBV25-1 with TRBJ1-5; TRBD1 might be the D (5 bases). This CDR3 is 15 amino acids long. Germline CDR1 and CDR2: MGHDK and SYGVNS. Deletions cut 2 bases from V and 5 bases from J, with 13 bases between. The chain's CDR3 is CASSEKLQDHQPQHF. CDR3 nucleotides: TGTGCCAGCAGTGAAAAGTTACAGGACCATCAGCCCCAGCATTTT.

V gene TRBV7-9 combines with J gene TRBJ2-2; D might be TRBD1 (5 bases). Trimming shortened V by 5 bases and J by 1 base, and 11 bases separated the two germline ends. The CDR3 is 15 amino acids. The germline gives CDR1 SEHNR, CDR2 FQNEAQ (reference sequence). The DNA for the CDR3 is TGTGCCAGCAGCCCACTTGGACAGAACACCGGGGAGCTGTTTTTT. It encodes CASSPLGQNTGELFF.

V gene TRBV7-2 combines with J gene TRBJ2-5; 8 bases map to TRBD1. CDR1 and CDR2 from the germline V gene are SGHTA and FQGNSA. The V segment lost 5 bases and the J segment 4 bases; nucleotides outside the gene matches: 21. This CDR3 has 19 amino acids. In nucleotides, the CDR3 is TGTGCCAGCAGCCCCCGGACAGGGACCATCGATATTTTTTTAGAGACCCAGTACTTC. Translation gives CASSPRTGTIDIFLETQYF. The full variable domain, rest sourced from reference TRBV7-2 and TRBJ2-5, is GAGVSQSPSNKVTEKGKDVELRCDPISGHTALYWYRQSLGQGLEFLIYFQGNSAPDKSGLPSDRFSAERTGGSVSTLTIQRTQQEDSAVYLCASSPRTGTIDIFLETQYFGPGTRLLVL.